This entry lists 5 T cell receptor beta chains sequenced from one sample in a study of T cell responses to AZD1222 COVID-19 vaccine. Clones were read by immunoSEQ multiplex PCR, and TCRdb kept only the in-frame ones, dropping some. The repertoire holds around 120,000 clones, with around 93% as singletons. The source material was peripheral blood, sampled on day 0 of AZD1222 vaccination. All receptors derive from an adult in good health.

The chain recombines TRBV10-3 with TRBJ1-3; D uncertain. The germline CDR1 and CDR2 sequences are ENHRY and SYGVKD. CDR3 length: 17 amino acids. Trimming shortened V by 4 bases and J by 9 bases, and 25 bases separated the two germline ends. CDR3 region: CAISVPVPNGPGSTIYF. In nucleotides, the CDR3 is TGTGCCATCAGTGTCCCCGTCCCCAACGGACCCGGTAGCACCATATATTTT.

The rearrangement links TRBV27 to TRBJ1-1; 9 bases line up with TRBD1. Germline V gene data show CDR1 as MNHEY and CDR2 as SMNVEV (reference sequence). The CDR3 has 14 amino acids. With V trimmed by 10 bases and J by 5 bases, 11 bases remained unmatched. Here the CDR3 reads CATKIGQGITEAFF. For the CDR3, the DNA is TGTGCCACCAAAATCGGACAGGGGATTACTGAAGCTTTCTTT.

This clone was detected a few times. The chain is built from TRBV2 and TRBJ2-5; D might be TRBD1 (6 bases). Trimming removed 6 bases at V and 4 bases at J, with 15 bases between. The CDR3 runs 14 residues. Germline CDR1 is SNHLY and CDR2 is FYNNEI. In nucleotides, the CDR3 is TGTGCCAGCAGGAAGACAGGTCGAATAGAGACCCAGTACTTC. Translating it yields CASRKTGRIETQYF.

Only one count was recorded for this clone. The CDR3 nucleotides are TGTGCCAGCGGGGGACAGGGTGTATTTGAAAAACTGTTTTTT. Protein product: CASGGQGVFEKLFF. The chain employs TRBV6-5 and TRBJ1-4; 9 bases align to TRBD1. J was trimmed by 7 bases and V by 8 bases; bases with no gene match: 8. CDR3 size: 14 residues. Germline CDR1 is MNHEY and CDR2 is SVGAGI.

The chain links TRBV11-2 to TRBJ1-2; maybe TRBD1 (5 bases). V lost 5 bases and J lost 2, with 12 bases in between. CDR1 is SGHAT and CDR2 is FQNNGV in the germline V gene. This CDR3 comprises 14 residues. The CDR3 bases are TGTGCCAGCAGCCCAACGGGGCTAAACTATGGCTACACCTTC. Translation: CASSPTGLNYGYTF.